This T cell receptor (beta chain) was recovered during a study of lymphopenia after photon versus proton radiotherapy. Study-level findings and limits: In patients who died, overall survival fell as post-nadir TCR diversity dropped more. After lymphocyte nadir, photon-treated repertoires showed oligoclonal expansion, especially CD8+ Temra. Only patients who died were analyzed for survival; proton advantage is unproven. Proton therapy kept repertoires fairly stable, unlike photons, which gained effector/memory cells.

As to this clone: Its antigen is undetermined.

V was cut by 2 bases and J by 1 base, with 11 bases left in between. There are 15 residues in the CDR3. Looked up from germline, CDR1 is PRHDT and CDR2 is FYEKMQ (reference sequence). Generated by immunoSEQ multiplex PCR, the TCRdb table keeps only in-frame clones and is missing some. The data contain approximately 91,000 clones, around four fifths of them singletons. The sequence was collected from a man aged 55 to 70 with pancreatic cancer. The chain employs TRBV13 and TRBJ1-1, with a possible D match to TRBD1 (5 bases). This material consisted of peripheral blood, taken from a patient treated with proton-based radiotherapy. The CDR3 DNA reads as TGTGCCAGCAGCTTAAAAGACGGGGGGAACACTGAAGCTTTCTTT. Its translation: CASSLKDGGNTEAFF.